One and the same sample provided the 21 T cell receptor beta chains below, sequenced in a study of T cells in Graves' hyperthyroidism and ophthalmopathy. RNA transcripts served as the template for amplifying TCR beta CDR3 regions. The HTBI set primed first-round TCR CDR3 RT-PCR. TCRdb itself ran the multiplex PCR reads through MiXCR, one entry per CDR3 protein. The repertoire holds 350,000 or so distinct CDR3 sequences, over 15% seen once, with 15% to 19% in the top ten. The source material was blood. The origin of the receptors is a woman aged 40 to 50 with Graves' ophthalmopathy.

This clonotype was seen many times. This sequence joins TRBV6-1 and TRBJ2-7, with D possibly being TRBD1 (6 bases). This CDR3 has 13 amino acids. The V end was cut by 10 bases, the J end by 4 bases, with 17 bases between. The germline gives CDR1 MNHNS, CDR2 SASEGT. The CDR3 loop reads CATQTPGTYEQYF. The CDR3 DNA reads as TGTGCCACCCAGACCCCGGGGACATACGAGCAGTACTTC.

This clonotype has a count of ten or more. This chain links TRBV5-6 with TRBJ1-2, with 7 bases fitting TRBD1. Losses at the gene ends were 4 bases for V and 7 bases for J; bases not matched to a gene: 10. The CDR3 consists of 14 residues. Germline CDR1 SGHDT, CDR2 YYEEEE. CDR3 in DNA: TGTGCCAGCAGCACGGGACAGCTCTCGGGTGGCTACACCTTC. Amino acids: CASSTGQLSGGYTF.

This clonotype turned up a few times. This may stem from a read error, because a much larger clone lies one nucleotide away. The V gene is TRBV2, the J gene TRBJ2-1; D is unclear. CDR1 and CDR2 (germline): SNHLY, FYNNEI. CDR3 size: 17 residues. Trimming left V 4 bases short and J 5 bases short, with 21 bases between. The CDR3 DNA follows: TGTGCCAGCAGTGCCCTACCTTGGAATTTGATCAACAATGAGCAGTTCTTC. Translating it yields CASSALPWNLINNEQFF. Combining the CDR3 with reference TRBV2 and TRBJ2-1 gives the whole variable domain EPEVTQTPSHQVTQMGQEVILRCVPISNHLYFYWYRQILGQKVEFLVSFYNNEISEKSEIFDDQFSVERPDGSNFTLKIRSTKLEDSAMYFCASSALPWNLINNEQFFGPGTRLTVL.

This chain connects TRBV5-6 to TRBJ2-3; D is unclear. Trimming shortened V by 2 bases and J by 6 bases, and 4 bases separated the two germline ends. The CDR3 is 11 amino acids. The germline V gene encodes CDR1 SGHDT and CDR2 YYEEEE. CDR3 sequence: CASSFGDTQYF. The CDR3 coding sequence is TGTGCCAGCAGCTTCGGTGATACGCAGTATTTT.

In this sample, this clonotype turned up many times. The rearrangement links TRBV27 to TRBJ2-2; D uncertain. Germline assignment: CDR1 MNHEY and CDR2 SMNVEV (reference sequence). V gave up 3 bases and J gave up 4 bases, with 9 bases separating them. This CDR3 has 14 residues. The DNA of the CDR3 is TGTGCCAGCAGTTTCGTTCCGGGCACCGGGGAGCTGTTTTTT. It codes for CASSFVPGTGELFF.

This clonotype was counted at least ten times. Here the CDR3 omits its conserved ending phenylalanine or tryptophan, so a read error is the likely source. The rearrangement joins TRBV10-1 to TRBJ1-5; tentative D call: TRBD1 (5 bases). CDR3 size: 13 residues. Germline assignment: CDR1 WNHNN and CDR2 SYGVQD (reference sequence). V lost 5 bases, J lost 5 bases, and 10 bases lay in between. The DNA of the CDR3 is TGCGCCAGCAGTCGGGACGGCGATCAGCCCCAGCATTCT. Protein product: CASSRDGDQPQHS.

At least ten counts were recorded for this clonotype. This chain connects TRBV7-2 to TRBJ2-2; D ambiguous. Between the trimmed V and J ends, which lost 8 bases and 6 bases, there was a span of 13 bases. The CDR3 loop spans 13 amino acids. CDR1 and CDR2 (germline): SGHTA, FQGNSA. The CDR3 sequence is CASSRPSAGELFF. CDR3 DNA: TGTGCCAGCTCCCGACCGTCAGCCGGGGAGCTGTTTTTT.

This clonotype appeared once. Germline and junction disagree at one end, which may indicate a read error. V and J are TRBV6-2 or TRBV6-3 and TRBJ2-2, with TRBD2 matching over 8 bases. The germline CDR1 and CDR2 sequences are MNHEY and SVGEGT. This CDR3 has 14 residues. This chain's CDR3 is CASNGPAGELELYF. The CDR3 DNA is TGTGCCAGCAACGGACCAGCGGGAGAATTGGAGCTGTATTTT.

This clonotype was counted many times. The gene calls are TRBV20-1 and TRBJ2-7; D may be TRBD2 (5 bases). The CDR3 is made up of 12 amino acids. Trimming removed 2 bases at V and 11 bases at J, with 16 bases between. Germline V gene data show CDR1 as DFQATT and CDR2 as SNEGSKA (reference sequence). CDR3 protein: CSARYGGPPKYF. CDR3 sequence (DNA): TGCAGTGCTAGATACGGCGGGCCACCTAAGTACTTC.

There are many counts of this clonotype. The CDR3 here is CASSTTGGNQPQHF. The CDR3 DNA reads TGTGCCAGTAGTACCACAGGGGGTAATCAGCCCCAGCATTTT. This chain connects TRBV19 to TRBJ1-5, with TRBD1 matching over 8 bases. V lost 4 bases, J lost 4 bases, and 3 bases stayed unmatched. Germline loops: CDR1 LNHDA, CDR2 SQIVND (reference sequence). This CDR3 comprises 14 residues. Based on the CDR3 plus reference TRBV19 and TRBJ1-5, the full variable domain is DGGITQSPKYLFRKEGQNVTLSCEQNLNHDAMYWYRQDPGQGLRLIYYSQIVNDFQKGDIAEGYSVSREKKESFPLTVTSAQKNPTAFYLCASSTTGGNQPQHFGDGTRLSIL.

This clonotype showed up many times. The V call is TRBV4-1, the J call TRBJ2-5; weak D call: TRBD1 (5 bases). CDR3 length: 14 residues. V dropped 1 base and J dropped 5 bases, with 11 bases sitting between them. Germline CDR1 is MGHRA and CDR2 is YSYEKL. CDR3 sequence reads: CASSQGDRDETQYF. The CDR3 region has the DNA TGCGCCAGCAGCCAAGGTGACAGAGACGAGACCCAGTACTTC.

This clonotype was counted only a few times. The chain uses TRBV7-8 and TRBJ2-5, with TRBD2 matching over 10 bases. This CDR3 is built from 15 residues. Germline lookup yields CDR1 SGHVS and CDR2 FQNEAQ. J gave up 5 bases and V 3 bases, and 6 bases lay outside the gene matches. The CDR3 protein is CASSFLAGGRETQYF. CDR3 DNA: TGTGCCAGCAGCTTTTTAGCGGGAGGTCGGGAGACCCAGTACTTC.

This clonotype showed up just a few times. The chain carries TRBV4-1 and TRBJ2-5; no firm D call. The V end was cut by 0 bases, the J end by 5 bases, with 13 bases between. This CDR3 comprises 15 residues. Germline V gene sequence: CDR1 MGHRA, CDR2 YSYEKL. CDR3 DNA: TGCGCCAGCAGCCAAGACCCGGGTATCTGGGAGACCCAGTACTTC. This translates into CASSQDPGIWETQYF.

There are many counts of this clonotype. This sequence joins TRBV12-3 or TRBV12-4 and TRBJ2-7, with 16 bases identical to TRBD2. The CDR3 sequence is 18 residues long. J was trimmed by 3 bases and V by 1 base; bases with no gene match: 6. The CDR3 coding sequence is TGTGCCAGCAGTTTAGGGGGACTAGCGGGAGGGAAAGACTACGAGCAGTACTTC. As protein: CASSLGGLAGGKDYEQYF.

The table lists this clonotype with many counts. The chain joins TRBV28 to TRBJ1-5, with D possibly matching TRBD1 (5 bases). Germline V gene data show CDR1 as MDHEN and CDR2 as SYDVKM. This CDR3 spans 12 amino acids. Trimming took off 3 bases at V and 7 bases at J, with 7 bases between the two ends. CDR3 loop: CASSFGAQPQHF. The DNA for the CDR3 is TGTGCCAGCAGTTTTGGGGCCCAGCCCCAGCATTTT.

The chain carries TRBV28 and TRBJ2-4; D may match TRBD1 or TRBD2 (5 bases each). V dropped 3 bases and J dropped 7 bases, with 10 bases sitting between them. Per germline, CDR1 MDHEN and CDR2 SYDVKM. The CDR3 sequence is 13 residues long. The chain's CDR3 is CASSFSGRNIQYF. As DNA, the CDR3 is TGTGCCAGCAGTTTCTCGGGGCGTAACATTCAGTACTTC.

Many counts were recorded for this clonotype. This chain uses TRBV19 with TRBJ2-2; D unclear. The CDR3 has 12 amino acids. Germline lookup yields CDR1 LNHDA and CDR2 SQIVND (reference sequence). V was shortened by 3 bases and J by 7 bases, with 6 bases between the two germline ends. DNA of the CDR3: TGTGCCAGTAGTATCACAGTCGGGGAGCTGTTTTTT. It codes for CASSITVGELFF.

This clonotype was recorded many times. The chain links TRBV2 to TRBJ2-7; D unclear. Trimming removed 6 bases from V and 10 bases from J, with 19 bases in between. The CDR3 is 13 amino acids. The V gene's germline CDR1 is SNHLY and CDR2 FYNNEI. CDR3 DNA sequence: TGTGCCAGCAGCCCTTTGGGCCTAGTATCCCAGTACTTC. This encodes CASSPLGLVSQYF.

This clonotype was detected ten times or more. This chain links TRBV6-1 with TRBJ1-6; D not certain. This CDR3 has 15 residues. Germline lookup yields CDR1 MNHNS and CDR2 SASEGT. Trimming pared 5 bases from V and 2 bases from J, leaving 10 bases between. CDR3 in DNA: TGTGCCAGCAGTCTCGGGGAGGCCTATAATTCACCCCTCCACTTT. Residues: CASSLGEAYNSPLHF.

In the case of this clonotype: This sequence may be a read error, since a much larger clone differs from it by one base. This rearrangement joins TRBV11-1 to TRBJ2-7; the D gene is possibly TRBD2 (8 bases). V lost 3 bases and J lost 2, with 20 bases in between. The germline V gene encodes CDR1 SGHAT and CDR2 FQDESV (reference sequence). There are 17 residues in the CDR3. The CDR3 nucleotides read TGTGCCAGCAGCTTCCCCATTAGCGGGACAGCGGCCTACGAGCAGTACTTC. Translating gives CASSFPISGTAAYEQYF.

This clonotype appeared many times. Since a much larger clone is just one base distant, this may be a read error. The chain combines TRBV12-3 or TRBV12-4 with TRBJ1-1; 7 nucleotides align to TRBD1. CDR3 length equals 14 residues. J gave up 1 base and V 4 bases, and 3 bases lay outside the gene matches. The CDR3 DNA follows: TGTGCCAGCAGTTACAGACAGGGGAACACTGAAGCTTTCTTT. Encoded protein: CASSYRQGNTEAFF.